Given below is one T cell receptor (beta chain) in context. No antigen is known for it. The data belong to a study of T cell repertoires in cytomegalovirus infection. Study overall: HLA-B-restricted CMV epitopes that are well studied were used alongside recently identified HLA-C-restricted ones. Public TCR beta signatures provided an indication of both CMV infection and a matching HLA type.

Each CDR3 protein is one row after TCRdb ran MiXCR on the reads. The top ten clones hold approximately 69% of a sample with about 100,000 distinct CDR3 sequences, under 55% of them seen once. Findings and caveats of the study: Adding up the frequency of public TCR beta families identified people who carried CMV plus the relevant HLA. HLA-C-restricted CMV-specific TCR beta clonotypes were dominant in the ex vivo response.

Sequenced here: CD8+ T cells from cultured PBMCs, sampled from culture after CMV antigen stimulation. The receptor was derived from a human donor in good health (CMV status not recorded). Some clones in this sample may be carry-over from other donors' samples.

This chain's CDR3 is CASTPGAGNQFF. The CDR3 DNA is TGTGCCAGTACCCCCGGGGCAGGGAACCAGTTCTTC. The chain has TRBV19 and TRBJ2-1; the D gene could be TRBD1 or TRBD2 (5 bases each). Trimming stripped 7 bases from V and 13 bases from J, with 17 bases between. This CDR3 has 12 amino acids. The germline V gene encodes CDR1 LNHDA and CDR2 SQIVND (reference sequence).